The 10 T cell receptor beta chains below come from one sample, sequenced in a study of shared clonotypes between healthy human individuals. Profiled with immunoSEQ multiplex PCR; TCRdb holds only in-frame clones, not every one. The data contain roughly 510,000 clones, about three quarters of them singletons. Input material: PBMCs. These receptors were taken from a woman in her thirties or forties in good health. Some clones in this sample may be carry-over from other donors' samples.

Details on this clone: The germline gene is not matched at one end of the junction; a read error may be the cause. The chain employs TRBV27 and TRBJ2-1; 7 bases match TRBD2. CDR3 length: 11 residues. Germline V CDR1 and CDR2: MNHEY, SMNVEV (reference sequence). CDR3 in DNA: TGTGCCAGCAGTTTAGGGGGGACTAAGGTCTTC. Its protein product is CASSLGGTKVF.

CDR3 coding DNA: TGTGCCAGCAGCGCTTATGGGGCGGAACTGTTTTTT. Amino acids: CASSAYGAELFF. The gene calls are TRBV7-2 and TRBJ1-4, with a tentative D call TRBD1 (5 bases). Trimming stripped 5 bases from V and 12 bases from J, with 13 bases between. The CDR3 runs 12 residues. Looked up from germline, CDR1 is SGHTA and CDR2 is FQGNSA.

This chain joins TRBV28 and TRBJ1-5; no definite D call. The ends were cut back, 3 bases at V and 0 bases at J, with 9 bases in the middle. The CDR3 sequence is 15 residues long. From germline, CDR1 is MDHEN and CDR2 SYDVKM. CDR3 amino acids: CASSFQDLSNQPQHF. As DNA, the CDR3 is TGTGCCAGCAGTTTTCAGGACCTTAGCAATCAGCCCCAGCATTTT.

The chain carries TRBV27 and TRBJ2-7; 10 nucleotides match TRBD2. The CDR3 runs to 14 residues. V trimming: 8 bases; J trimming: 6 bases; junction bases outside the gene matches: 10. Germline V gene lookup returns CDR1 MNHEY and CDR2 SMNVEV (reference sequence). The CDR3 sequence is CASGSGTSVGEQYF. The DNA for the CDR3 is TGTGCCAGCGGGTCCGGGACTAGCGTCGGCGAGCAGTACTTC.

The gene calls are TRBV15 and TRBJ1-1; D not resolved. Looked up from germline, CDR1 is LNHNV and CDR2 is YYDKDF (reference sequence). With 7 bases removed from V and 2 bases from J, the gap between germline ends came to 11 bases. The CDR3 runs 13 residues. The CDR3 nucleotides read TGTGCCACCAAATGGACGGGAAACACTGAAGCTTTCTTT. Amino acids: CATKWTGNTEAFF.

This clone was found once. The chain links TRBV7-9 to TRBJ2-1; maybe TRBD2 (6 bases). CDR1 and CDR2 from the germline V gene are SEHNR and FQNEAQ (reference sequence). This CDR3 spans 15 amino acids. V lost 0 bases to trimming and J lost 9 bases, with 15 bases between them. This CDR3 reads CASSLAGGVRVEQFF. CDR3 nucleotides: TGTGCCAGCAGCTTAGCGGGAGGTGTTCGGGTTGAGCAGTTCTTC.

The chain recombines TRBV4-1 with TRBJ1-3, with 7 bases that match TRBD1. V trimming: 2 bases; J trimming: 4 bases; junction bases outside the gene matches: 5. CDR1 is MGHRA, CDR2 YSYEKL, per germline. This CDR3 region has 15 residues. Here the CDR3 reads CASSQPRQGGNTIYF. The CDR3 DNA sequence: TGCGCCAGCAGCCAACCTCGACAGGGAGGAAACACCATATATTTT.

The rearrangement links TRBV19 to TRBJ2-2; D could derive from TRBD1 or TRBD2 (5 bases each). Germline CDR1 reads LNHDA; CDR2 reads SQIVND (reference sequence). The CDR3 spans 15 residues. Trimming removed 7 bases from V and 0 bases from J, with 12 bases in between. As DNA, the CDR3 is TGTGCCAGTACGGGGACGGTAGCGAACACCGGGGAGCTGTTTTTT. It specifies CASTGTVANTGELFF.

The J gene is TRBJ2-1, the V gene TRBV5-4; TRBD1 matches 10 bases. The germline V gene has CDR1 SGHNT and CDR2 YYREEE (reference sequence). V dropped 0 bases and J dropped 0; count of bases not matched to a gene: 0. The CDR3 length is 16 residues. The CDR3 coding sequence is TGTGCCAGCAGCTTGGGGACAGGGGGCTCCTACAATGAGCAGTTCTTC. This translates into CASSLGTGGSYNEQFF.

V usage is TRBV6-1 and J usage is TRBJ2-7, with TRBD1 matching over 7 bases. Germline V gene lookup returns CDR1 MNHNS and CDR2 SASEGT. The CDR3 totals 14 residues. Losses at the gene ends were 2 bases for V and 5 bases for J; bases not matched to a gene: 6. CDR3 DNA sequence: TGTGCCAGCAGTGAAAGGGGGCGAAGGGACGAGCAGTACTTC. Residues: CASSERGRRDEQYF.